This is a list of T cell receptor beta chains from one sample in a study of beta chain features in type 1 diabetes. The table came from immunoSEQ multiplex PCR; TCRdb's copy has only in-frame clones and leaves some out. This sample has about 240,000 clones; about 25% occur once, and the top ten carry around 4%. Source material: central memory CD4+ T cells from blood. The origin of the receptors is a young man in good health. The CDR3 runs from the conserved cysteine through the conserved F or W.

V gene	CDR3 length	J gene	CDR3 protein
TRBV28	13	TRBJ2-3	CASSLQGIDTQYF
TRBV19	14	TRBJ2-4	CASTPGQISNIQYF
TRBV6-5	15	TRBJ2-7	CASSYPHELSYEQYF
TRBV5-6	15	TRBJ2-7	CASSLDAGLGGEQYF
TRBV30	14	TRBJ2-3	CAWRTAGVRSTQYF
TRBV7-6	16	TRBJ2-5	CASSFGGQGALETQYF
TRBV15	12	TRBJ2-1	CATSRDFNEQFF
TRBV28	13	TRBJ2-1	CASGTGGRGEQFF
TRBV5-1	15	TRBJ2-3	CASSQKTTGQGEQYF
TRBV29-1	14	TRBJ2-7	CSVEGQRGSYEQYF
TRBV28	18	TRBJ2-5	CASSLSPLAEWEQETQYF
TRBV30	13	TRBJ1-4	CACNRATNEKLFF
TRBV15	15	TRBJ2-3	CATRGQGRISDTQYF
TRBV7-9	15	TRBJ2-3	CASSSSGVSTDTQYF
TRBV19	14	TRBJ2-1	CASSPDGSYNEQFF
TRBV18	14	TRBJ2-3	CASSPPVSTDTQYF
TRBV27	15	TRBJ2-3	CASSLKGSRTDTQYF
TRBV5-4	15	TRBJ2-7	CASSLGVAGTYEQYF
TRBV5-6	13	TRBJ2-3	CASSARGADTQYF
TRBV5-4	13	TRBJ2-7	CASSPAAGYEQYF
TRBV12-5	11	TRBJ2-7	CASGLVLEQYF
TRBV9	16	TRBJ2-1	CASSVSQEVSYNEQFF
TRBV27	13	TRBJ1-5	CASSRKEDQPQHF
TRBV6-1	15	TRBJ2-1	CASSEPGLAPNEQFF
TRBV29-1	14	TRBJ2-1	CSGETLVSYNEQFF
TRBV29-1	11	TRBJ2-7	CSVRLRDEQYF
TRBV6-6	14	TRBJ2-3	CASSYSGITDTQYF
TRBV25-1	14	TRBJ2-1	CASSEGEYYNEQFF
TRBV5-6	13	TRBJ2-5	CASSLGQQETQYF
TRBV7-2	16	TRBJ2-1	CASSQTTGGGYNEQFF
TRBV30	11	TRBJ2-3	CAWSVIDTQYF
TRBV7-8	12	TRBJ1-2	CASSSLAYGYTF
TRBV7-9	12	TRBJ2-7	CASSLVAGSFYF
TRBV7-2	13	TRBJ2-1	CASSLGARNEQFF
TRBV7-6	13	TRBJ2-7	CASSSAARAGQYF
TRBV6-1	15	TRBJ2-1	CASSEEAATYNEQFF
TRBV6-5	13	TRBJ2-2	CASSFPGTGELFF
TRBV2	11	TRBJ2-5	CASSRGETQYF
TRBV9	14	TRBJ2-1	CASSPQPGTTGSFF
TRBV5-1	14	TRBJ1-1	CASSLEHWNTEAFF
TRBV30	14	TRBJ1-2	CAWMVAGPRPGYTF
TRBV7-9	15	TRBJ1-5	CASSLVWRGNQPQHF